A single sample gave rise to the 9 T cell receptor beta chains below, sequenced in a study of blood T cell repertoires in COVID-19. The data were produced by immunoSEQ multiplex PCR, yet TCRdb's version contains in-frame clones alone and is incomplete. The data hold approximately 150,000 clones, with 65% to 85% observed a single time. The sample taken for sequencing was peripheral blood. The source is a woman aged 60-75 years with acute or convalescent COVID-19.

This chain links TRBV5-6 with TRBJ1-1; 8 bases match TRBD1. The V gene end was trimmed by 1 base and the J gene end by 4 bases; junction bases not matched to a gene: 9. Germline CDR1 and CDR2: SGHDT and YYEEEE. The CDR3 length is 16 residues. Here the CDR3 DNA reads TGTGCCAGCAGCTTGAATTTTGGACAGGGCGGCACTGAAGCTTTCTTT. Translating it yields CASSLNFGQGGTEAFF.

The chain couples TRBV19 to TRBJ2-2, with 7 bases fitting TRBD1. The CDR3 is 12 residues long. The junction had 2 bases not matched to a gene; V was cut back by 6 bases and J by 7 bases. Germline V gene sequence: CDR1 LNHDA, CDR2 SQIVND (reference sequence). CDR3 amino acids: CASSHRGGELFF. CDR3 sequence (DNA): TGTGCCAGTAGCCACAGGGGCGGGGAGCTGTTTTTT.

The genes are TRBV6-5 and TRBJ2-6; maybe TRBD2 (5 bases). CDR3 length: 13 residues. In germline, CDR1 is MNHEY, CDR2 SVGAGI. V shed 10 bases and J shed 4 bases, with 11 bases lying between them. CDR3: CAIRRPGANVLTF. In DNA, the CDR3 is TGTGCCATCAGGAGGCCCGGGGCCAACGTCCTGACTTTC.

This sequence joins TRBV7-3 and TRBJ2-1, with 9 bases matching TRBD2. CDR1 is SGHTA, CDR2 FQGTGA, per germline. This CDR3 comprises 18 residues. Unmatched junction bases numbered 15, after V lost 1 base and J lost 8 bases. The CDR3 DNA is TGTGCCAGCAGCTTAAACAGAGGTGGCGGGAGGGCCGTGGATGAGCAGTTCTTC. It encodes CASSLNRGGGRAVDEQFF. Combining the CDR3 with reference TRBV7-3 and TRBJ2-1 gives the whole variable domain GAGVSQTPSNKVTEKGKYVELRCDPISGHTALYWYRQSLGQGPEFLIYFQGTGAADDSGLPNDRFFAVRPEGSVSTLKIQRTERGDSAVYLCASSLNRGGGRAVDEQFFGPGTRLTVL.

The chain employs TRBV10-3 and TRBJ2-7; 7 bases line up with TRBD2. V shed 3 bases and J 2 bases; nucleotides not matched to a gene: 25. The CDR3 consists of 21 residues. CDR1 and CDR2 from the germline V gene are ENHRY and SYGVKD. The CDR3 protein is CAISESQAGLVGGKSTYEQYF. The CDR3 DNA is TGTGCCATCAGTGAATCCCAAGCGGGTCTCGTGGGAGGGAAGTCTACCTACGAGCAGTACTTC.

CDR3 nucleotide sequence: TGTGCCAGTAGCGGGAGGGCCGACTACAATGAGCAGTTCTTC. The encoded protein is CASSGRADYNEQFF. This sequence joins TRBV19 and TRBJ2-1; TRBD2 matches at 8 bases. This CDR3 region has 14 residues. The germline gives CDR1 LNHDA, CDR2 SQIVND (reference sequence). V trimming: 6 bases; J trimming: 3 bases; junction bases outside the gene matches: 4.

The gene calls are TRBV27 and TRBJ2-7; TRBD2 agrees at 11 bases. This CDR3 spans 15 amino acids. Germline V gene lookup returns CDR1 MNHEY and CDR2 SMNVEV (reference sequence). The J segment lost 3 bases and the V segment lost 2 bases, leaving 3 bases of the junction unmatched. CDR3 loop: CASSLEGTSGYEQYF. CDR3 sequence (DNA): TGTGCCAGCAGTTTAGAGGGGACTAGCGGCTACGAGCAGTACTTC.

The rearrangement joins TRBV11-1 to TRBJ2-1, with 11 bases aligning to TRBD1. The CDR3 runs 15 residues. The V segment lost 2 bases and the J segment 6 bases; nucleotides outside the gene matches: 3. CDR1 is SGHAT and CDR2 is FQDESV in the germline V gene (reference sequence). The CDR3 DNA reads TGTGCCAGCAGCTTAAAGGGGACAGGGGGCAATGAGCAGTTCTTC. Translated: CASSLKGTGGNEQFF. Full variable domain (outside the CDR3, taken from reference TRBV11-1 and TRBJ2-1): EAEVAQSPRYKITEKSQAVAFWCDPISGHATLYWYRQILGQGPELLVQFQDESVVDDSQLPKDRFSAERLKGVDSTLKIQPAELGDSAMYLCASSLKGTGGNEQFFGPGTRLTVL.

This clone was seen a handful of times. The chain has TRBV30 and TRBJ2-1, with 8 bases that match TRBD2. Germline lookup yields CDR1 GTSNPN and CDR2 SVGIG (reference sequence). This CDR3 has 16 amino acids. The V segment lost 3 bases and the J segment 10 bases; nucleotides outside the gene matches: 17. The CDR3 sequence: CAWRPLYSGVGGEQFF. Here the CDR3 DNA reads TGTGCCTGGAGGCCTCTTTATAGCGGGGTTGGAGGAGAGCAGTTCTTC.